What follows describes a single TCR beta chain. These data come from a study of shared clonotypes between healthy human individuals. Measured with immunoSEQ multiplex PCR; TCRdb has only the in-frame clones, and not every one. The sample lists over 2,000,000 clones, about 94% occurring once. Terminally differentiated effector memory CD45RA+ cells were excluded from the naive CD8 cells, which were CD45RO-negative and positively selected for CCR7. Caucasian adults living in Nashville, Tennessee, provided all samples. With 4 bases removed from V and 3 bases from J, the gap between germline ends came to 19 bases. The CDR3 totals 16 residues. Per germline, CDR1 SGDLS and CDR2 YYNGEE.

The receptor comes from a man younger than 30 in good health. Some clones in this sample may be carry-over from other donors' samples. V is TRBV9 and J is TRBJ1-1, with D perhaps matching TRBD1 (5 bases). Sequenced: naive CD8+ T cells from PBMCs. CDR3 region: CASSSLSGGDDTEAFF. In DNA form, the CDR3 reads TGTGCCAGCAGCAGTTTGTCGGGAGGGGATGACACTGAAGCTTTCTTT.